The next 5 T cell receptor beta chains were all read from a single sample in a study of shared clonotypes between healthy human individuals. Sequencing was performed with immunoSEQ multiplex PCR; in TCRdb, only in-frame clones are kept and a portion is missing. The sample shows approximately 2,200,000 clones, approximately 94% of them seen only once. Cells designated naive CD8 were CD45RO-negative and were positively selected for CCR7, with terminally differentiated effector memory CD45RA+ cells excluded. The sequenced sample was naive CD8+ T cells from PBMCs. The source is a man aged 18 to 30 in good health. Some clones in this sample may be carry-over from other donors' samples.

The chain has TRBV7-6 and TRBJ2-1, with 14 bases identical to TRBD2. The CDR3 is 17 amino acids. The V gene's germline CDR1 is SGHVS and CDR2 FNYEAQ. V gave up 3 bases and J gave up 2 bases; unmatched junction bases: 3. In nucleotides, the CDR3 is TGTGCCAGCAGCTTGAGGACTAGCGGGAGGACCTACAATGAGCAGTTCTTC. Translating gives CASSLRTSGRTYNEQFF.

The V call is TRBV30, the J call TRBJ1-1; D call uncertain. V dropped 2 bases and J dropped 6 bases, with 10 bases sitting between them. This CDR3 is 12 amino acids long. Per the germline V gene, CDR1 is GTSNPN and CDR2 is SVGIG (reference sequence). The CDR3 spells CAWSPKGSEAFF. CDR3 coding DNA: TGTGCCTGGAGTCCTAAAGGCTCTGAAGCTTTCTTT.

This clone was counted once. The V and J genes are TRBV10-3 and TRBJ1-3, with D tentatively TRBD1 (5 bases). The CDR3 length is 14 residues. Germline V gene data show CDR1 as ENHRY and CDR2 as SYGVKD. The ends were cut back, 6 bases at V and 3 bases at J, with 12 bases in the middle. The CDR3 sequence: CAISPRDGGNTIYF. For the CDR3, the DNA is TGTGCCATCAGCCCCCGGGACGGTGGAAACACCATATATTTT.

The rearrangement links TRBV4-3 to TRBJ2-1; 8 bases agree with TRBD2. Trimming at V came to 3 bases and at J to 2 bases, leaving 6 bases not matched to a gene. The CDR3 has 16 amino acids. Germline V CDR1 and CDR2: LGHNA, YSLEER. This chain's CDR3 is CASSQILAETYNEQFF. The CDR3 bases are TGCGCCAGCAGCCAGATACTAGCGGAAACCTACAATGAGCAGTTCTTC.

The CDR3 region has the DNA TGTGCCAGCAGCTTAGTTGTTAAGCGGGAGGGCCTTAGGAATGAGCAGTTCTTC. Translating gives CASSLVVKREGLRNEQFF. V and J are TRBV11-2 and TRBJ2-1; 10 bases align to TRBD2. The CDR3 has 18 amino acids. Germline CDR1 reads SGHAT; CDR2 reads FQNNGV. Unmatched junction bases numbered 13, after V lost 1 base and J lost 7 bases.